The clone carrying this T cell receptor (delta chain) has more than one count but fewer than ten. Its antigen is undetermined. Since a far larger clone is one base different, this is likely a read error. Other nucleotide sequences from this sample produce the same CDR3. The record originates from a study of γδ T cells in repeated Plasmodium falciparum infection. Study-wide context: Samples were taken at baseline, before some infections, and 21 days after each.

The CDR3 totals 20 residues. CDR1 TSWWSYY and CDR2 QGS come from the germline V gene. With 5 bases clipped from V and 3 bases from J, the junction kept 23 bases outside the gene matches. Vgamma9/Vdelta2+ and Vdelta2-negative gammadelta T cells were flow-sorted from PBMC for bulk sequencing. General study results and limits: In Vdelta2-negative, largely Vdelta1+, gammadelta repertoires, repeated controlled infections appeared to drive clonal selection waves.

Each sorted gammadelta sample had TRG and TRD chains sequenced. TCRdb reanalysed the multiplex PCR reads via CATT. Of tens of thousands of delta-chain clones listed, roughly 2% are singletons. The J gene is TRDJ4, the V gene TRDV1; 11 nucleotides match TRDD3. This receptor was obtained from a pool of human donors (malaria-infected and uninfected, not separated). Material for sequencing was gamma-delta T cells from blood. CDR3 in DNA: TGTGCTCTTGGGACTTCGAGCCAGAATTGGGTCTGGGGGATACACGGACCCCTGATCTTT. Protein: CALGTSSQNWVWGIHGPLIF.